These 26 T cell receptor beta chains originate from one sample sequenced in a study of cytomegalovirus exposure and HLA in healthy donors. The primer mix had 60 Vbeta and 13 Jbeta primers. Profiling relied on immunoSEQ multiplex PCR, and the TCRdb table lists in-frame clones only, not all of them. The repertoire consists of roughly 150,000 clones, with roughly 80% occurring once and the leading ten covering approximately 2.4%. The sequencing sample was made of PBMCs. These receptors came from a male donor in good health and CMV-seronegative.

V gene TRBV30 combines with J gene TRBJ1-1, with D hard to call. Trimming shortened V by 0 bases and J by 0 bases, and 8 bases separated the two germline ends. The length of the CDR3 is 14 residues. Germline CDR1 and CDR2: GTSNPN and SVGIG (reference sequence). For the CDR3, the DNA is TGTGCCTGGAGTGTACTGCTCATGAACACTGAAGCTTTCTTT. It specifies CAWSVLLMNTEAFF.

The rearrangement joins TRBV28 to TRBJ1-5, with D possibly being TRBD1 (5 bases). The CDR3 runs 16 residues. CDR1 is MDHEN and CDR2 is SYDVKM in the germline V gene. V shed 5 bases and J shed 2 bases, with 16 bases lying between them. The CDR3 region has the DNA TGTGCCAGCAGTCCATGGCGAGGAGGGGGCAATCAGCCCCAGCATTTT. Translated, it gives CASSPWRGGGNQPQHF.

V gene TRBV5-1 combines with J gene TRBJ2-5; D is perhaps TRBD2 (6 bases). The CDR3 runs to 16 residues. Germline V gene lookup returns CDR1 SGHRS and CDR2 YFSETQ. V lost 2 bases, J lost 2 bases, and 16 bases lay in between. The CDR3 loop reads CASSFGRGGRQETQYF. Here the CDR3 DNA reads TGCGCCAGCAGCTTCGGTCGGGGAGGCAGGCAAGAGACCCAGTACTTC.

This chain joins TRBV6-1 and TRBJ2-7, with 10 bases lining up with TRBD2. Per germline, CDR1 MNHNS and CDR2 SASEGT. V lost 6 bases, J lost 4 bases, and 6 bases stayed unmatched. This CDR3 is built from 14 residues. In nucleotides, the CDR3 is TGTGCCAGCAGGATGAGCGGGAGGGCTTACGAGCAGTACTTC. Amino acids: CASRMSGRAYEQYF.

The chain combines TRBV7-2 with TRBJ2-7, with 8 bases lining up with TRBD2. The CDR3 runs to 14 residues. Germline V gene sequence: CDR1 SGHTA, CDR2 FQGNSA. V lost 5 bases to trimming and J lost 5 bases; unmatched junction nucleotides: 8. CDR3 nucleotides: TGTGCCAGCAGCCCCCGGGGAGCGGGAGACGAGCAGTACTTC. The encoded protein is CASSPRGAGDEQYF.

The V and J genes are TRBV7-8 and TRBJ2-2; 13 nucleotides line up with TRBD2. CDR1 and CDR2 (germline): SGHVS, FQNEAQ. CDR3 size: 18 residues. V gave up 10 bases and J gave up 0 bases; unmatched junction bases: 11. CDR3 sequence: CAITRGLAGYANTGELFF. Here the CDR3 DNA reads TGTGCCATTACTCGGGGACTAGCGGGATACGCGAACACCGGGGAGCTGTTTTTT.

The chain has TRBV5-1 and TRBJ2-2, with TRBD1 matching over 9 bases. This CDR3 is built from 15 residues. Germline assignment: CDR1 SGHRS and CDR2 YFSETQ. V lost 4 bases, J lost 5 bases, and 6 bases stayed unmatched. CDR3 sequence reads: CASSQGQGRTGELFF. The CDR3 coding sequence is TGCGCCAGCAGCCAGGGACAGGGTAGAACCGGGGAGCTGTTTTTT.

Comments on this clone: The same CDR3 is also encoded by other DNA sequences in this sample. The CDR3 DNA sequence: TGTGCCAGCAGCGTAGCAGGCCAAGAGACCCAGTACTTC. Its protein is CASSVAGQETQYF. The chain combines TRBV9 with TRBJ2-5; D gene ambiguous. The CDR3 totals 13 residues. V was trimmed by 0 bases and J by 1 base, leaving 4 bases between them. The V gene's germline CDR1 is SGDLS and CDR2 YYNGEE.

This clone was counted once. This sequence joins TRBV7-8 and TRBJ2-7; D gene ambiguous. Trimming left V 2 bases short and J 3 bases short, with 11 bases between. From germline, CDR1 is SGHVS and CDR2 FQNEAQ. CDR3 length equals 14 residues. CDR3 region: CASSLKDSNYEQYF. DNA for the CDR3: TGTGCCAGCAGCTTAAAGGATAGCAACTACGAGCAGTACTTC.

The table lists this clone with a count of one. The genes are TRBV5-1 and TRBJ2-5; tentatively, D is TRBD1 (5 bases). Germline-derived CDR1 and CDR2 are SGHRS and YFSETQ. CDR3 length equals 16 residues. Deletions cut 0 bases from V and 2 bases from J, with 14 bases between. CDR3 coding DNA: TGCGCCAGCAGCTTGGCAACAGGACAATTTCAAGAGACCCAGTACTTC. Residues: CASSLATGQFQETQYF.

This clone was seen only once. The gene calls are TRBV5-1 and TRBJ1-6; TRBD1 matches 9 bases. CDR1 is SGHRS and CDR2 is YFSETQ in the germline V gene. Trimming at V came to 0 bases and at J to 7 bases, leaving 5 bases not matched to a gene. The CDR3 totals 16 residues. CDR3 loop: CASSLARQGGNSPLHF. The CDR3 DNA sequence: TGCGCCAGCAGCTTGGCGCGACAGGGGGGAAATTCACCCCTCCACTTT. Based on the CDR3 plus reference TRBV5-1 and TRBJ1-6, the full variable domain is KAGVTQTPRYLIKTRGQQVTLSCSPISGHRSVSWYQQTPGQGLQFLFEYFSETQRNKGNFPGRFSGRQFSNSRSEMNVSTLELGDSALYLCASSLARQGGNSPLHFGNGTRLTVT.

The rearrangement joins TRBV4-3 to TRBJ1-2; D gene ambiguous. The CDR3 contains 15 residues. The V gene lost 1 base and the J gene lost 4 bases, with 13 bases spanning the gap. Per germline, CDR1 LGHNA and CDR2 YSLEER. The CDR3 DNA follows: TGCGCCAGCAGCCAAGCAGCGGGAGTAGGCTATGGCTACACCTTC. Translation gives CASSQAAGVGYGYTF.

The V and J genes are TRBV7-2 and TRBJ2-2, with D perhaps matching TRBD1 (5 bases). The V gene's germline CDR1 is SGHTA and CDR2 FQGNSA. Trimming left V 5 bases short and J 1 base short, with 14 bases between. CDR3 size: 16 residues. CDR3 sequence: CASSPRVRVNTGELFF. Here the CDR3 DNA reads TGTGCCAGCAGCCCCAGGGTACGTGTGAACACCGGGGAGCTGTTTTTT. The full variable domain, with the rest looked up from reference TRBV7-2 and TRBJ2-2, is GAGVSQSPSNKVTEKGKDVELRCDPISGHTALYWYRQSLGQGLEFLIYFQGNSAPDKSGLPSDRFSAERTGGSVSTLTIQRTQQEDSAVYLCASSPRVRVNTGELFFGEGSRLTVL.

The chain links TRBV7-8 to TRBJ2-7; 7 nucleotides match TRBD1. Germline values: CDR1 SGHVS, CDR2 FQNEAQ. The V gene end was trimmed by 5 bases and the J gene end by 6 bases; junction bases not matched to a gene: 10. The CDR3 runs to 14 residues. This chain's CDR3 is CASSTDRVRVEQYF. The DNA of the CDR3 is TGTGCCAGCAGCACCGACAGGGTCAGAGTCGAGCAGTACTTC.

V gene TRBV5-1 combines with J gene TRBJ2-5, with 7 bases lining up with TRBD1. The CDR3 totals 13 residues. The V gene's germline CDR1 is SGHRS and CDR2 YFSETQ. With V trimmed by 4 bases and J by 5 bases, 5 bases remained unmatched. The CDR3 sequence: CASSPEQGETQYF. CDR3 DNA sequence: TGCGCCAGCAGCCCCGAACAGGGGGAGACCCAGTACTTC.

V gene TRBV11-2 combines with J gene TRBJ2-7; 8 nucleotides agree with TRBD2. The CDR3 is made up of 16 amino acids. CDR1 and CDR2 from the germline V gene are SGHAT and FQNNGV. After removal of 1 base from V and 9 bases from J, the junction contained 14 bases not matched to a gene. CDR3: CASSLVRDGRGMGQYF. DNA for the CDR3: TGTGCCAGCAGCTTAGTACGAGACGGGAGGGGTATGGGGCAGTACTTC.

The chain has TRBV5-4 and TRBJ2-3; D unresolved. The CDR3 runs to 14 residues. Looked up from germline, CDR1 is SGHNT and CDR2 is YYREEE (reference sequence). Deletions cut 0 bases from V and 2 bases from J, with 7 bases between. The CDR3: CASSLAQVTDTQYF. Written as DNA, the CDR3 is TGTGCCAGCAGCTTGGCGCAGGTCACAGATACGCAGTATTTT.

The V call is TRBV30, the J call TRBJ1-1; D unresolved. V lost 4 bases and J lost 9, with 15 bases in between. The CDR3 sequence is 12 residues long. Per the germline V gene, CDR1 is GTSNPN and CDR2 is SVGIG (reference sequence). The CDR3 DNA is TGTGCCTGGACGGTGGTCTCTCCAAAAGCTTTCTTT. This sequence encodes CAWTVVSPKAFF.

The rearrangement joins TRBV6-6 to TRBJ1-3, with 9 nucleotides matching TRBD1. Germline trimming cut 6 bases from V and 2 bases from J; bases unmatched to any gene: 2. The CDR3 runs 14 residues. Germline CDR1 reads MNHNY; CDR2 reads SVGAGI (reference sequence). For the CDR3, the DNA is TGTGCCAGCAGCTGGGACAGGGCTGGAAACACCATATATTTT. Translated, it gives CASSWDRAGNTIYF.

The chain links TRBV6-1 to TRBJ2-4; weak D call: TRBD2 (6 bases). Germline-derived CDR1 and CDR2 are MNHNS and SASEGT. Trimming cost V 2 bases and J 6 bases, with 14 bases left between them. The CDR3 length is 15 residues. The CDR3 nucleotides read TGTGCCAGCAGTGAAAGCGGAGGGTTGGCAAACATTCAGTACTTC. Translating it yields CASSESGGLANIQYF.

CDR3 sequence (DNA): TGCGCCAGCAGCCAAGGGAGACTAGCGGCCACCGGGGAGCTGTTTTTT. Translated, it gives CASSQGRLAATGELFF. J is TRBJ2-2 and V is TRBV4-3, with 9 bases that match TRBD2. J was trimmed by 4 bases and V by 1 base; bases with no gene match: 4. CDR3 length equals 16 residues. CDR1 is LGHNA, CDR2 YSLEER, per germline.

The chain is built from TRBV19 and TRBJ2-3; maybe TRBD1 (6 bases). Germline-derived CDR1 and CDR2 are LNHDA and SQIVND (reference sequence). V was cut by 6 bases and J by 3 bases, with 13 bases left in between. The CDR3 length is 14 residues. CDR3 loop: CASSAGAGTDTQYF. The DNA of the CDR3 is TGTGCCAGTAGCGCAGGGGCAGGAACAGATACGCAGTATTTT.

The chain recombines TRBV19 with TRBJ2-7; 7 bases are a match to TRBD1. V was pared by 4 bases and J by 1 base, with 10 bases of the junction left unmatched. Germline CDR1 reads LNHDA; CDR2 reads SQIVND (reference sequence). The CDR3 extends over 16 amino acids. The CDR3 DNA reads TGTGCCAGTAGTAGAGACTTGGGGACAGTTTCCTACGAGCAGTACTTC. Translating it yields CASSRDLGTVSYEQYF.

The V call is TRBV11-2, the J call TRBJ2-5, with 16 bases aligning to TRBD2. Germline V gene data show CDR1 as SGHAT and CDR2 as FQNNGV. V lost 0 bases and J lost 13; bases outside the gene matches: 14. The CDR3 contains 18 residues. Here the CDR3 reads CASSLELVTGTSGGARYF. The DNA for the CDR3 is TGTGCCAGCAGCTTAGAGCTCGTGACCGGGACTAGCGGGGGGGCCAGGTACTTC.

The J gene is TRBJ2-1, the V gene TRBV7-2; TRBD2 matches 11 bases. This CDR3 is built from 18 residues. Germline V lookup: CDR1 SGHTA, CDR2 FQGNSA. Trimming at V came to 4 bases and at J to 0 bases, leaving 8 bases not matched to a gene. The CDR3 loop reads CASSSSSSGGLSYNEQFF. The CDR3 coding sequence is TGTGCCAGCAGCTCGTCCTCTAGCGGGGGGCTCTCCTACAATGAGCAGTTCTTC.

CDR3 sequence: CASSPQRGEGTDTQYF. In nucleotides, the CDR3 is TGCGCCAGCAGCCCCCAGCGCGGGGAGGGGACAGATACGCAGTATTTT. The chain links TRBV4-3 to TRBJ2-3, with 7 bases aligning to TRBD2. The CDR3 has 16 residues. Per the germline V gene, CDR1 is LGHNA and CDR2 is YSLEER. The V and J ends lost 4 bases and 3 bases, in that order; junction bases with no gene match: 10.